Given below is one T cell receptor beta chain in context. Recruited during active infection, patients (from Seattle) were subsequently followed longitudinally. The data were obtained in a study of blood T cell repertoires in COVID-19. About the study: The United States, Italy and Spain provided the acute and convalescent COVID-19 samples. PBMCs, B-cell-depleted T cells, or T cells provided the cDNA or gDNA that made up the material.

The CDR3 is made up of 14 amino acids. Germline values: CDR1 MGHRA, CDR2 YSYEKL. V lost 5 bases to trimming and J lost 7 bases; unmatched junction nucleotides: 7. Original processing methods: For nucleated cells, counts were estimated from reference gene primer amplification. The method was immunoSEQ multiplex PCR; TCRdb's version includes in-frame clones alone and lacks a portion of them. That table furnishes V, J and clone size, whereas the DNA furnished D and trimming. The sample records around 150,000 clones, approximately 90% being singletons. This TCR derives from a man aged 25 to 45 with COVID-19, enrolled during active disease. Material: peripheral blood. The chain uses TRBV4-1 and TRBJ2-1, with 8 bases matching TRBD1. CDR3 in amino acids: CASSGHYRGNEQFF. The CDR3 coding sequence is TGCGCCAGCAGCGGGCATTACAGGGGGAATGAGCAGTTCTTC.